This T cell receptor (beta chain) came from a study of OX40 agonist ivuxolimab in advanced cancers. Regarding the study in general: Ivuxolimab, which targeted the costimulatory receptor OX40 (CD134), was an agonistic, fully human IgG2 monoclonal antibody. Intravenous ivuxolimab was administered to patients every 2 weeks at six dose levels: 0.01, 0.1, 0.3, 1.5, 3 and 10 mg/kg. Of the 52 patients in dose escalation, about 19 had hepatocellular carcinoma, some 15 had melanoma, 9 had renal cell carcinoma and 9 had head and neck cancer. In the dose-escalation cohort, approximately 82% of patients were male, and the mean age was 60 years with a range of about 20 to 90. Prior anti-PD-1, anti-PD-L1 or anti-CTLA-4 therapy was permitted, and checkpoint inhibitors had been received by around 39% of dose-escalation patients. Partial responses occurred in three dose-escalation patients: two with cutaneous melanoma and one with hepatocellular carcinoma. The point of sequencing TCRbeta in the periphery was to test whether ivuxolimab changed TCR sequence diversity and drove clonal T-cell expansion. The paper reports the monotherapy dose-escalation portion (N of about 54 patients) of the phase I ivuxolimab trial.

The research as a whole found: In the 0.1-3.0 mg/kg groups, partial responders had among the lowest normalized peripheral clonal expansion, particularly in CD8+ T cells. After ivuxolimab, CD8+ T cells had more expanded clones than CD4+ T cells on average. Antigen specificity was not determined for the clonally expanded peripheral T cells. At doses of 0.1 to 3.0 mg/kg, clonal expansion of both CD4+ and CD8+ blood T cells was observed from baseline to week 6. Low levels of normalized T-cell clonal expansion were also seen in some patients who did not respond.

The trial excluded patients who had a history of autoimmune disease or were on systemic immunosuppression. Peripheral blood for TCR sequencing was drawn from every dose cohort at baseline, at cycle 4 day 1 and at cycle 7 day 1. The samples were taken from a phase I, first-in-human, multicenter, open-label dose-escalation trial of ivuxolimab. Adults with locally advanced or metastatic melanoma, renal cell, hepatocellular, or head and neck squamous cell carcinoma were enrolled in the trial. Before TCR sequencing, CD4+ and CD8+ T cells were separately sorted from peripheral blood. The germline V gene sets CDR1 to SGHNT and CDR2 to YENEEA. From cysteine to phenylalanine, the CDR3 is 15 amino acids long. The entry retains the CDR3 DNA only, 45 bases that are in frame from base 1. At the junction V is shortened by 4 bases and J by 0 bases; bases outside the gene matches: 2. To sequence the TCRbeta CDR3 region, genomic DNA was isolated from the sorted cells. The immunoSEQ Assay was used for sequencing of TCRbeta CDR3 regions. Held by TCRdb, this immuneACCESS table contains in-frame sequences only and omits some clones. Under half of the omission traces to an unresolved V gene where checked; the cause of the rest is unknown. This sample is represented by 40,000 to 50,000 clones; about 90% of them were singletons. The ten largest clones take up about 56% of the sample.

The sample holds one count of this clone. The antigen this receptor binds is unknown. The record has no base qualities; no much larger clone is one base away. This clonotype originated in an adult with an advanced solid tumor such as melanoma, head and neck, liver or kidney cancer. Recombination linked TRBV11-3 to TRBJ1-1; TRBD1 agrees with 10 junctional bases. The starting material was CD4+ or CD8+ T cells sorted from blood, obtained in a trial of the OX40 agonist ivuxolimab. The CDR3 is CASSWDRGLNTEAFF. At the DNA level, the sequence is TGTGCCAGCAGCTGGGACAGGGGCCTGAACACTGAAGCTTTCTTT. Reference TRBV11-3 and TRBJ1-1 genes cover what lies past the CDR3, so the full variable domain is EAGVVQSPRYKIIEKKQPVAFWCNPISGHNTLYWYLQNLGQGPELLIRYENEEAVDDSQLPKDRFSAERLKGVDSTLKIQPAELGDSAVYLCASSWDRGLNTEAFFGQGTRLTVV.